The sequence of this T cell receptor beta chain was determined in a study of T cells expressing NK-cell markers. Regarding the study as a whole: Whether expanded NKG2C+ T cell clones recognized HCMV stayed uncertain.

For TCR beta, cDNA was produced by 5'RACE template switching with UMIs. TCRdb re-called the 5' RACE reads; every CDR3 protein appears as one record, without DNA. The sample data list 250,000 to 300,000 distinct CDR3 sequences. Worth noting for this clonotype: Its antigen is not identified.

This clonotype was sampled from a woman between 18 and 70 years old in good health. The source material was blood T cells: a sorted CD56 or NKG2C T cell subset, CD4+ or CD8+ T cells, or bulk PBMC T cells (not recorded which).

The CDR3 here is CASSFYGNEQFF. The chain employs TRBV7-3 and TRBJ2-1. The CDR3 has 12 residues. Germline V gene lookup returns CDR1 SGHTA and CDR2 FQGTGA.